The T cell receptor (beta chain) under discussion was sequenced for a study of chemoradiotherapy in HPV16-positive cancers. As for the study in general: Candidate HPV-specific clones and shared TCR motifs came from a couple of HPV16-positive patients.

Study-level findings and limits: Candidate HPV-specific clones and E7-related TCR motifs grew in tumor during treatment.

The CDR3 totals 15 residues. The germline gives CDR1 SGHDT, CDR2 YYEEEE. Trimming removed 6 bases from V and 2 bases from J, with 17 bases in between. Some clones are missing from TCRdb's copy, which holds only in-frame ones; the method was immunoSEQ multiplex PCR. The sample has approximately 15,000 clones, 65% to 85% seen once; the top ten hold more than 9.5%. To note about this clone: Its antigen is unidentified.

The rearrangement links TRBV5-6 to TRBJ2-5, with D possibly TRBD1 on 5 matching bases. The biological material was taken from a patient who underwent chemoradiotherapy. The receptor was isolated from a human donor with HPV-associated anogenital cancer. CDR3 DNA sequence: TGTGCCAGCAAGAAATTAAGGGGCCGTCAAGAGACCCAGTACTTC. This codes for CASKKLRGRQETQYF.